The rows below give T cell receptor beta chains drawn from one sample of a study of T cells in Graves' hyperthyroidism and ophthalmopathy. TCRdb recomputed calls from the multiplex PCR reads with MiXCR, one row per CDR3 protein. The sample has a few hundred thousand distinct CDR3 sequences; about 15% are singletons. Source material: blood. These receptors were obtained from a woman younger than 45 with Graves' hyperthyroidism. The CDR3 runs from the conserved cysteine through the conserved F or W. A D gene is named only where the DNA matches it firmly. Only some rows state a clone size, as once, few, many or a class for expanded clones.

d_gene	v_gene	j_gene	len	abundance	CDR3nt	CDR3aa
TRBD2	TRBV7-9	TRBJ2-1	17	NA	TGTGCCAGCAGCCCAAAAAGGGGGGGGCTAGCGGGAAATGAGCAGTTCTTC	CASSPKRGGLAGNEQFF
NA	TRBV20-1	TRBJ1-5	13	NA	TGCAGTGCCGCCACTGGAATAAATCAGCCCCAGCATTTT	CSAATGINQPQHF
NA	TRBV7-8	TRBJ1-3	16	many	TGTGCCAGCAGCTTGGCAGGGCTTCGCTCTGGAAACACCATATATTTT	CASSLAGLRSGNTIYF
NA	TRBV11-1	TRBJ2-1	13	many	TGTGCCAGCAGCTTAACCTACTACAATGAGCAGTTCTTC	CASSLTYYNEQFF
TRBD1	TRBV5-4	TRBJ2-7	17	NA	TGTGCCAGCAGCGCCCGGGACAGGGGCCGGAGCTCCTACGAGCAGTACTTC	CASSARDRGRSSYEQYF
TRBD1	TRBV28	TRBJ2-3	13	many	TGTGCCAGCATGCTCCTGGGGACAGGGAAGGAGTATTTT	CASMLLGTGKEYF
NA	TRBV19	TRBJ1-1	11	few	TGTGCCGCCACAGGTGTCGCTGAAGCTTTCTTT	CAATGVAEAFF
TRBD1	TRBV14	TRBJ2-4	18	NA	TGTGCCAGCAGCCAAGGGCCCAGGGACAGACTAGCCAAAAACATTCAGTACTTC	CASSQGPRDRLAKNIQYF
NA	TRBV4-1	TRBJ2-7	15	few	TGCGCCAGCAGCCAAGCCCGGGACACCTTCTACGAGCAGTACTTC	CASSQARDTFYEQYF
NA	TRBV20-1	TRBJ2-7	17	NA	TGCAGTGCTAGAGGGGTTGGGGGGGCATCGGGAAGCCACGAGCAGTACTTC	CSARGVGGASGSHEQYF
NA	TRBV29-1	TRBJ2-1	12	NA	TGCAGCGCCTCTCCCGGCGTTTTTGAGCAGTTCTTC	CSASPGVFEQFF
NA	TRBV5-1	TRBJ1-1	14	many	TGCGCCAGCAGCTTCTTAACCGGGAACACTGAAGCTTTCTTT	CASSFLTGNTEAFF
NA	TRBV18	TRBJ2-1	13	many	TGTGCCAGCTCACCACCGGAGCGTATGGAGCAGTTCTTC	CASSPPERMEQFF
NA	TRBV12-3/TRBV12-4	TRBJ1-2	14	many	TGTGCCACCGCGCAAGGTCTGGCTGCCTATGGCTACACCTTC	CATAQGLAAYGYTF
NA	TRBV3-1	TRBJ2-5	12	many	TGTGCCAGCAGCACCTATGAAGAGACCCAGTACTTC	CASSTYEETQYF
NA	TRBV9	TRBJ2-5	14	NA	TGTGCCAGCAGCCAAGATAGGGGGCAAGAGACCCAGTACTTC	CASSQDRGQETQYF
TRBD1	TRBV20-1	TRBJ2-7	13	many	TGCAGGGCCACCGGGACAGGGATCTACGAGCAGTACTTC	CRATGTGIYEQYF
NA	TRBV20-1	TRBJ1-5	15	few	TGCAGTGCTAGATATCTTGGGGGAATCAATCAGCCCCAGCATTTT	CSARYLGGINQPQHF
TRBD2	TRBV20-1	TRBJ2-7	15	NA	TGCAGTGCTAGAGAGACGACTAGCGGCTCCTACGAGCAGTACTTC	CSARETTSGSYEQYF
TRBD1	TRBV9	TRBJ1-1	16	many	TGTGCCAGCAGCTTCAGCTCCGACAGGGGGAACACTGAAGCTTTCTTT	CASSFSSDRGNTEAFF
NA	TRBV15	TRBJ1-1	16	many	TGTGCCACCAGCGCAAGAGGATTGGCAGTGGGTACTGAAGCTTTCTTT	CATSARGLAVGTEAFF
TRBD1	TRBV3-1	TRBJ1-2	13	many	TGTGCCAGCAGCCTAATAGGGGGCGATGGCTACACCTTC	CASSLIGGDGYTF
NA	TRBV11-2	TRBJ1-1	16	many	TGTGCCAGCAGGCCACGGGGAGGGGGGTCGGACACTGAAGCTTTCTTT	CASRPRGGGSDTEAFF
TRBD2	TRBV12-3/TRBV12-4	TRBJ2-1	18	many	TGTGCCAGCAGCCTTAGCGGGAGGTTCCAAAGCTCCTACAATGAGCAGTTCTTC	CASSLSGRFQSSYNEQFF
TRBD2	TRBV7-2	TRBJ2-7	14	many	TGTGCCAGCAGCAGGACTAGCGGGATCGGCGAGCAGTACTTC	CASSRTSGIGEQYF
NA	TRBV24-1	TRBJ1-2	12	many	TGTGCCACCAGTGACGCAACTTATGGCTACACCTTC	CATSDATYGYTF
TRBD1	TRBV28	TRBJ1-1	13	many	TGTGCCAGCATCTGGACAGGGAACACTGAAGCTTTCTTT	CASIWTGNTEAFF
NA	TRBV5-1	TRBJ1-4	15	NA	TGCGCCAGCAGCTTGGCCGAAAAAAAAAATGAAAAACTGTTTTTT	CASSLAEKKNEKLFF
NA	TRBV5-6	TRBJ2-7	14	few	TGTGCCAGCAGCTGGGGGGACAACTCCTACGAGCAGTACTTC	CASSWGDNSYEQYF
TRBD2	TRBV29-1	TRBJ2-3	16	few	TGCAGCGTTGTAGCGGGAACGGCCGGAGGCGCAGATACGCAGTATTTT	CSVVAGTAGGADTQYF
NA	TRBV15	TRBJ1-1	13	few	TGTGCCACCAGCACGGGACTGTCGGCTGAAGCTTTCTTT	CATSTGLSAEAFF
NA	TRBV28	TRBJ2-7	15	many	TGTGCCAGCAGACACCCTACTGTGCAGGACTACGAGCAGTACTTC	CASRHPTVQDYEQYF
TRBD1	TRBV20-1	TRBJ1-4	17	many	TGCAGTGCTATAGGGACAGGGAAGACTGCAGCTAATGAAAAACTGTTTTTT	CSAIGTGKTAANEKLFF
NA	TRBV7-3	TRBJ2-6	17	few	TGTGCCAGCAGCTCCCTGGTTTCAGCCTCTGGGGCCAACGTCCTGACTTTC	CASSSLVSASGANVLTF
NA	TRBV28	TRBJ1-4	14	few	TGTGCCAGCAGTCGCGACAGCTTTAATGAAAAACTGTTTTTT	CASSRDSFNEKLFF